Detailed here is one T cell receptor (beta chain). No antigen is known for it. Expressed TCRB transcripts were sequenced, since all the RNA that had been isolated was reverse transcribed. Naive, central memory and regulatory T cell samples yielded about 4 million reads on average. Clones were sequenced by immunoSEQ multiplex PCR, and TCRdb holds only the in-frame ones, with some missing. The table shows roughly 140,000 clones, with under 60% occurring only once. The data originate from a study of beta chain features in type 1 diabetes. Broader study findings: Shortening that was moderate but significant affected the TCRB CDR3s of Type 1 diabetes patients in all four CD4+ subsets.

Sorting of CD4+ naive, central memory, regulatory and stem cell-like memory cells was performed via CD45RO/CCR7/CD25/CD127/CD95/CD27. This CDR3 has 16 residues. Trimming took 0 bases from V and 6 from J; bases not matched to a gene: 9. In germline, CDR1 is SGHRS, CDR2 YFSETQ. This sequence joins TRBV5-1 and TRBJ2-1; 7 bases agree with TRBD2. Sequenced sample: Tregs from blood. The receptor's source is a man between 18 and 29 years old in good health. CDR3 amino acids: CASSLGAGARVNEQFF. The CDR3 DNA sequence: TGCGCCAGCAGCTTGGGGGCGGGAGCGAGGGTCAATGAGCAGTTCTTC.